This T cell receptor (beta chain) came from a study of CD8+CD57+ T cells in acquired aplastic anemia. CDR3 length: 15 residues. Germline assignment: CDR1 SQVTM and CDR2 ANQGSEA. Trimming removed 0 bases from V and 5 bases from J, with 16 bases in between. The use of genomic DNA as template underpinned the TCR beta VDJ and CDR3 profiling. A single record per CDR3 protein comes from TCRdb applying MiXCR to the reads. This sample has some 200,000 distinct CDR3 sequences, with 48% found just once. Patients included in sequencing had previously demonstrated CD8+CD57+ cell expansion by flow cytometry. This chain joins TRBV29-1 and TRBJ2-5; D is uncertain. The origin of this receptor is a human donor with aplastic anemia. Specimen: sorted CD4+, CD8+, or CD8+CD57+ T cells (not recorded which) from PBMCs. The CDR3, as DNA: TGCAGCGTTGAAGATAATGGCCATGTGCGGGAGACCCAGTACTTC. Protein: CSVEDNGHVRETQYF.